The 26 T cell receptor beta chains listed next were all sequenced from one sample in a study of T-cell memory formation after mild COVID-19 (dated by TCRdb to about 2021). The library was prepared using 5' RACE. The instrument given in TCRdb is Illumina NovaSeq 6000. TCRdb ran its own pipeline on the public reads, namely fastp trimming at Q25 and MiXCR clone calling, and kept in-frame beta chains. Rows matching on CDR3 protein sequence are summarized as one entry with the most common DNA and genes. Present in this sample are about 340,000 distinct CDR3 sequences, 20% to 25% of which were seen just once. The ten top clones hold 21% of the sample. Input material: PBMCs or a T cell subset sorted from them (not recorded which). The receptors shown here come from a man younger than 35 who had mild COVID-19 (a few samples of this study predate the infection). The sample titles of this study are shuffled in the database, so cell type and time point are left out; the donor was told from shared clones.

In this sample, this clonotype turned up a few times. V and J are TRBV5-1 and TRBJ2-7; D not certain. The CDR3 covers 13 residues. Germline values: CDR1 SGHRS, CDR2 YFSETQ. V was pared by 4 bases and J by 10 bases, with 18 bases between. The CDR3 loop reads CASSPPYPPGQYF. The DNA for the CDR3 is TGCGCCAGCAGCCCCCCATACCCCCCCGGACAGTACTTC.

This clonotype was seen a handful of times. The chain links TRBV4-3 to TRBJ2-3; D not resolved. V gave up 3 bases and J gave up 2 bases, with 15 bases separating them. The CDR3 runs 16 residues. Germline V CDR1 and CDR2: LGHNA, YSLEER. In nucleotides, the CDR3 is TGCGCCAGCAGCCATTCTAGGCGGCCCCCCACAGATACGCAGTATTTT. Its translation is CASSHSRRPPTDTQYF.

This clonotype was seen a few times. This rearrangement joins TRBV5-1 to TRBJ2-5, with D possibly being TRBD1 or TRBD2 (5 bases each). Germline CDR1 and CDR2: SGHRS and YFSETQ. Trimming removed 3 bases at V and 4 bases at J, with 16 bases between. This CDR3 region has 15 residues. The CDR3 DNA reads TGCGCCAGCAGCTCGAGGGGTGTAGATGTAGAGACCCAGTACTTC. Protein sequence: CASSSRGVDVETQYF.

The chain combines TRBV6-2 or TRBV6-3 with TRBJ1-1; 7 nucleotides agree with TRBD1. The CDR3 length is 15 residues. Germline V gives CDR1 MNHEY, CDR2 SVGEGT. Trimming took 5 bases from V and 1 from J; bases not matched to a gene: 7. The CDR3 nucleotides read TGTGCCAGCAGTCCGACGACAGGGAGGAACACTGAAGCTTTCTTT. Protein sequence: CASSPTTGRNTEAFF.

V is TRBV7-3 and J is TRBJ1-5, with D possibly being TRBD1 (5 bases). Germline CDR1 is SGHTA and CDR2 is FQGTGA. The CDR3 is made up of 14 amino acids. V was shortened by 5 bases and J by 7 bases, with 15 bases between the two germline ends. The chain's CDR3 is CASSQRGFEQPQHF. The CDR3, as DNA: TGTGCCAGCAGCCAGCGGGGGTTCGAACAGCCCCAGCATTTT.

Only a few counts were recorded for this clonotype. This chain links TRBV6-2 or TRBV6-3 with TRBJ2-3, with unresolved D. Germline loops: CDR1 MNHEY, CDR2 SVGEGT. The CDR3 consists of 11 residues. The V end was cut by 6 bases, the J end by 6 bases, with 7 bases between. The CDR3 DNA sequence: TGTGCCAGCAGGCGTCTCGATACGCAGTATTTT. Translation gives CASRRLDTQYF.

This clonotype has more than one count but fewer than ten. This sequence joins TRBV5-1 and TRBJ1-5; D not resolved. CDR1 and CDR2 from the germline V gene are SGHRS and YFSETQ. The ends were cut back, 5 bases at V and 3 bases at J, with 9 bases in the middle. The CDR3 length is 13 residues. The CDR3 sequence is CASRRRPNQPQHF. CDR3 coding DNA: TGCGCCAGCAGAAGGAGGCCCAATCAGCCCCAGCATTTT.

The chain couples TRBV6-5 to TRBJ2-7; D may be TRBD1 (5 bases). With 6 bases removed from V and 6 bases from J, the gap between germline ends came to 18 bases. The CDR3 sequence is 14 residues long. Per germline, CDR1 MNHEY and CDR2 SVGAGI. DNA for the CDR3: TGTGCCAGCAGAGGACGCTTAAGGGGATCCGAGCAGTACTTC. Residues: CASRGRLRGSEQYF.

CDR3 loop: CASSPWGGIQETQYF. DNA of the CDR3: TGTGCCAGCAGCCCCTGGGGGGGGATTCAAGAGACCCAGTACTTC. This chain connects TRBV14 to TRBJ2-5, with 7 positions matching TRBD2. V trimming: 4 bases; J trimming: 2 bases; junction bases outside the gene matches: 7. From germline, CDR1 is SGHDN and CDR2 FVKESK. This CDR3 is built from 15 residues.

There are a few counts of this clonotype. V is TRBV27 and J is TRBJ2-7, with TRBD1 matching over 8 bases. CDR1 is MNHEY and CDR2 is SMNVEV in the germline V gene (reference sequence). The CDR3 loop spans 15 amino acids. Losses at the gene ends were 2 bases for V and 1 base for J; bases not matched to a gene: 4. The CDR3 spells CASSLGRGQSYEQYV. CDR3 nucleotide sequence: TGTGCCAGCAGTTTAGGCAGGGGGCAGTCCTACGAGCAGTACGTC.

The chain links TRBV24-1 to TRBJ2-1; 7 bases map to TRBD1. CDR3 length: 15 residues. V shed 7 bases, J shed 0 bases, and the junction held 5 bases outside the gene matches. Germline values: CDR1 KGHDR, CDR2 SFDVKD. For the CDR3, the DNA is TGTGCCACCAGCCCGGGACAGAGCTCCTACAATGAGCAGTTCTTC. Protein sequence: CATSPGQSSYNEQFF.

This clonotype was counted once. This rearrangement joins TRBV7-9 to TRBJ2-1, with TRBD2 matching 15 bases. The CDR3 covers 16 residues. J lost 9 bases, V lost 5 bases, and 8 bases had no gene match. Germline CDR1 SEHNR, CDR2 FQNEAQ (reference sequence). CDR3 sequence reads: CASSPVGLAGGSEQFF. CDR3 DNA: TGTGCCAGCAGCCCAGTGGGACTAGCGGGAGGTAGTGAGCAGTTCTTC.

The rearrangement uses TRBV7-6 and TRBJ1-1; D perhaps matches TRBD1 (6 bases). Germline V CDR1 and CDR2: SGHVS, FNYEAQ. The CDR3 is 17 amino acids. The germline V and J ends were trimmed by 0 bases and 5 bases, with 19 bases remaining between them. CDR3 protein: CASSLAGVGATWTEAFF. The CDR3 nucleotides read TGTGCCAGCAGCTTAGCGGGGGTGGGGGCCACGTGGACTGAAGCTTTCTTT.

This clonotype has just a few counts. Compared with germline, one end of the junction differs, possibly owing to a read error. The chain recombines TRBV5-1 with TRBJ2-5; TRBD1 agrees at 10 bases. The CDR3 spans 17 residues. Germline V lookup: CDR1 SGHRS, CDR2 YFSETQ. In nucleotides, the CDR3 is TGCGCCAGCAGTTTGGGACAGGGGAGCGTCGGAGGGGAGACCCAGTACTTC. The encoded protein is CASSLGQGSVGGETQYF.

The chain carries TRBV7-9 and TRBJ2-7; D remains unclear. V lost 0 bases to trimming and J lost 2 bases, with 14 bases between them. This CDR3 is built from 16 residues. The germline gives CDR1 SEHNR, CDR2 FQNEAQ (reference sequence). The CDR3 nucleotides read TGTGCCAGCAGCTTAGCGCGCCCGGGCGGACCCTACGAGCAGTACGTC. Encoded protein: CASSLARPGGPYEQYV.

The chain uses TRBV24-1 and TRBJ1-1, with TRBD1 as a possible D gene (6 bases). Germline CDR1 reads KGHDR; CDR2 reads SFDVKD. The CDR3 length is 16 residues. Trimming shortened V by 3 bases and J by 4 bases, and 17 bases separated the two germline ends. As DNA, the CDR3 is TGTGCCACCAGTGATCCCGGCGCAGGGGACGGCACTGAAGCTTTCTTT. This gives the protein CATSDPGAGDGTEAFF.

Here the CDR3 reads CASSFFGGVYEQYF. The CDR3 DNA reads as TGTGCCAGCAGCTTTTTTGGGGGGGTCTACGAGCAGTACTTC. The chain joins TRBV11-2 to TRBJ2-7, with 7 bases matching TRBD2. The CDR3 is 14 residues long. V lost 3 bases and J lost 3; bases outside the gene matches: 5. The V gene's germline CDR1 is SGHAT and CDR2 FQNNGV.

This rearrangement joins TRBV2 to TRBJ2-7, with a weak D call TRBD2 (5 bases). This CDR3 contains 15 residues. Germline CDR1 is SNHLY and CDR2 is FYNNEI. V lost 3 bases to trimming and J lost 0 bases, with 12 bases between them. CDR3 coding DNA: TGTGCCAGCAGTGATACGGCGGGTCCCTCCTACGAGCAGTACGTC. The encoded protein is CASSDTAGPSYEQYV.

The chain uses TRBV7-9 and TRBJ2-1, with D perhaps TRBD1 (7 bases). Germline values: CDR1 SEHNR, CDR2 FQNEAQ (reference sequence). Deletions cut 9 bases from V and 8 bases from J, with 14 bases between. This CDR3 spans 12 amino acids. In DNA form, the CDR3 reads TGTGCCAGTCGACCCAGGGGGGATGAGCAGTTCTTC. It translates to CASRPRGDEQFF.

This chain joins TRBV18 and TRBJ1-5; tentatively, D is TRBD1 (6 bases). Germline loops: CDR1 KGHSH, CDR2 LQKENI. Trimming removed 3 bases from V and 0 bases from J, with 12 bases in between. CDR3 length: 16 amino acids. In DNA, the CDR3 is TGTGCCAGCTCACCGAGACAGGTTGATAGCAATCAGCCCCAGCATTTT. Translation: CASSPRQVDSNQPQHF.

This sequence joins TRBV4-1 and TRBJ1-2; D not resolved. CDR3 length equals 15 residues. Deletions cut 0 bases from V and 4 bases from J, with 12 bases between. The germline V gene has CDR1 MGHRA and CDR2 YSYEKL. The CDR3 spells CASSQDREVGYGYTF. CDR3 nucleotide sequence: TGCGCCAGCAGCCAAGATCGGGAGGTTGGCTATGGCTACACCTTC.

In its sample, this clonotype was seen a few times. The chain recombines TRBV7-2 with TRBJ2-7; 7 nucleotides align to TRBD2. The J segment lost 3 bases and the V segment lost 3 bases, leaving 5 bases of the junction unmatched. This CDR3 has 14 amino acids. Germline CDR1 SGHTA, CDR2 FQGNSA. For the CDR3, the DNA is TGTGCCAGCAGCTTGACTAGCTTAAGCTACGAGCAGTACGTC. It encodes CASSLTSLSYEQYV.

In this sample, this clonotype turned up many times. The V gene is TRBV12-3 or TRBV12-4, the J gene TRBJ2-5, with 9 bases matching TRBD1. Losses at the gene ends were 6 bases for V and 6 bases for J; bases not matched to a gene: 11. The CDR3 extends over 15 amino acids. The CDR3 sequence: CASSRQGELWKTQYF. The CDR3 bases are TGTGCCAGCAGCCGACAGGGGGAGTTATGGAAGACCCAGTACTTC.

The chain is built from TRBV20-1 and TRBJ2-3, with D possibly TRBD2 on 7 matching bases. This CDR3 comprises 15 residues. Germline CDR1 is DFQATT and CDR2 is SNEGSKA (reference sequence). Trimming left V 5 bases short and J 3 bases short, with 18 bases between. The CDR3: CSALGGGGQTDTQYF. CDR3 in DNA: TGCAGTGCTCTAGGGGGGGGAGGACAGACAGATACGCAGTATTTT.

As for this clonotype: One junction end disagrees with the germline gene, perhaps due to a read error. The chain employs TRBV5-1 and TRBJ2-5; unclear D gene. Germline V gene lookup returns CDR1 SGHRS and CDR2 YFSETQ. CDR3 length equals 12 residues. CDR3 sequence reads: CASSFGQETKYF. The CDR3, as DNA: TGCGCCAGCAGCTTTGGCCAAGAGACCAAGTACTTC.

This chain connects TRBV30 to TRBJ2-1; 8 bases line up with TRBD2. CDR3 size: 14 residues. The junction had 10 bases not matched to a gene; V was cut back by 4 bases and J by 8 bases. Germline CDR1 reads GTSNPN; CDR2 reads SVGIG (reference sequence). This chain's CDR3 is CAWTGGARPHEQFF. DNA of the CDR3: TGTGCCTGGACCGGGGGGGCCCGGCCCCATGAGCAGTTCTTC.